Listed here is a single T cell receptor beta chain. The table lists this clonotype with a few counts. The specificity of this receptor is unknown. No much larger clonotype is one base removed from it; base qualities were not supplied. These data belong to a study of spatial heterogeneity in lung cancer (dated by TCRdb to about 2019). Study-wide context: More beta-chain than alpha-chain transcripts were consistently detected, likely reflecting higher beta-chain transcript abundance. In tumor regions, TCR transcript counts showed a strong correlation with a T cell transcriptional module score from matched bulk RNA-seq. In the raw uncorrected reads, each unique combination of TCR and UMI appeared on average more than ten times. TCR alpha and beta repertoires were quantitatively compared across multiple tumor regions, matched nontumor lung and blood in non-small cell lung cancer. Nonsynonymous mutation counts, determined by whole-exome sequencing of tumor tissue, were related to TCR repertoire features. Both alpha and beta chains were TCR-sequenced in samples taken at surgery, namely 220 tumor regions, more than 62 matched nontumor lung samples and some 53 PBMC samples.

The germline ends are 9 bases apart after V is trimmed by 8 bases and J by 4 bases. The CDR3 starts with the cysteine, ends with the phenylalanine, and has 12 residues. Solely the CDR3 DNA is kept, with 36 bases framed from the first base. Per the germline V gene, MNHNS is the CDR1 and SASEGT is the CDR2. Results the study describes overall, beyond this receptor: Estimated TCR-seq coverage of tumor T cells was only 5.5% to 7% for alpha chains and 13% for beta chains. The tumor nonsynonymous mutation count correlated with the number of expanded alpha and beta TCRs within the tumor. Additional single-cell paired TCR alpha and beta sequencing was considered necessary to confirm, at a functional level, the hypothesis that regional TCRs recognize regional mutations. Counts of ubiquitous and regional expanded TCRs were found to correlate with counts of ubiquitous and regional nonsynonymous mutations, respectively.

In light of the paper, this sample's time point label describes: sample taken at primary tumor resection. Donors were some 78 patients with early-stage, untreated non-small cell lung cancer from the lung TRACERx cohort. For TCR sequencing, whole RNA was extracted from tumor and nontumor lung tissue, or from cryopreserved PBMC samples, and no cell sorting was done. Only patients for whom sufficient RNA was available from at least two tumor regions were selected for TCR sequencing. Tumor and adjacent nontumor lung specimens were reviewed by a lung pathologist before selection. Libraries were prepared through 5' RACE. Sequencing took place on a NextSeq 500. To allow correction of PCR and sequencing errors, the TCR library protocol tagged every TCR cDNA molecule with a unique molecular identifier. The study's processing was this. Decombinator tools were used for TCR identification, UMI-based error correction and CDR3 extraction. Expanded TCRs were defined as those above a frequency of 2 per 1,000, corresponding to the top 1% of the tumor frequency distribution. Expanded tumor TCRs statistically deemed absent (corrected P<0.05) from at least one tumor region were classed as regional, and all other expanded tumor TCRs were classed as ubiquitous. Renyi diversity was calculated using the R vegan package after each repertoire was subsampled 100 times to 5,000 TCRs. CDR3 similarity networks were built from amino acid triplet string-kernel similarity, connecting CDR3s with pairwise similarity above 0.82. TCRdb applied fastp at Q25 and MiXCR to the public reads, then kept only in-frame beta chains. Every CDR3 protein is listed once, alongside the most common genes and DNA of its rows. V and J calls and clone size were set by TCRdb, not the authors. Here the sample has around 100,000 distinct CDR3 sequences; about 4.6% occur a single time. The ten largest account for 21% of the sample.

Here the chain combines TRBV6-1 and TRBJ2-4; possibly the D gene is TRBD1, per 5 matching bases. This receptor was obtained from a male donor with early-stage non-small cell lung cancer. The sequenced sample was lung tumor tissue, obtained at surgery. The nucleotide sequence reads TGTGCCAGCGGTAGACAGAAAAACATTCAGTACTTC. This sequence encodes CASGRQKNIQYF.